A single sample is the source of the 27 T cell receptor beta chains below, sequenced in a study of identical twins. TCRdb redid the calling of the 5' RACE reads with MiXCR, one entry per CDR3 protein. The repertoire holds about 700,000 distinct CDR3 sequences, with around 6% as singletons. Sequencing input: naive T cells sorted from blood. These receptors all stem from a man aged 18 to 29 in good health.

This clonotype was counted at least ten times. The chain employs TRBV12-3 or TRBV12-4 and TRBJ1-4; D gene unclear. The CDR3 runs 14 residues. Trimming pared 3 bases from V and 6 bases from J, leaving 11 bases between. CDR3 loop: CASSFFQVDEKLFF. The DNA for the CDR3 is TGTGCCAGCAGTTTCTTCCAGGTTGATGAAAAACTGTTTTTT.

The sample holds many counts of this clonotype. The chain recombines TRBV5-1 with TRBJ2-7; 10 nucleotides match TRBD1. The V gene's germline CDR1 is SGHRS and CDR2 YFSETQ. V lost 3 bases and J lost 3; bases outside the gene matches: 3. The CDR3 has 14 amino acids. The CDR3 DNA sequence: TGCGCCAGCAGCTCCGGGACAGGGGTCTACGAGCAGTACTTC. Its translation is CASSSGTGVYEQYF.

Remarks on this clonotype: This may be a read error: a much more frequent sequence differs by one nucleotide. V usage is TRBV29-1 and J usage is TRBJ1-1; D is possibly TRBD1 (6 bases). Germline CDR1 and CDR2: SQVTM and ANQGSEA. The CDR3 has 13 amino acids. V lost 2 bases and J lost 6, with 13 bases in between. CDR3: CSVERGRSAEAFF. In DNA, the CDR3 is TGCAGCGTTGAAAGGGGGAGAAGCGCTGAAGCTTTCTTT.

This chain uses TRBV7-9 with TRBJ2-2; no clear D gene. Germline V gene data show CDR1 as SEHNR and CDR2 as FQNEAQ (reference sequence). Trimming took 2 bases from V and 0 from J, leaving 10 bases between them. The CDR3 has 16 amino acids. This CDR3 is CASSLTRSTNTGELFF. For the CDR3, the DNA is TGTGCCAGCAGCTTAACTCGCTCCACGAACACCGGGGAGCTGTTTTTT.

The rearrangement links TRBV11-2 to TRBJ2-1; tentatively, D is TRBD1 (5 bases). The germline V gene has CDR1 SGHAT and CDR2 FQNNGV. The CDR3 runs 13 residues. V was pared by 3 bases and J by 5 bases, with 8 bases between. CDR3: CASSFLRDNEQFF. CDR3 sequence (DNA): TGTGCCAGCAGCTTTCTCAGGGACAATGAGCAGTTCTTC.

This sequence joins TRBV10-3 and TRBJ2-3; TRBD1 might be the D (5 bases). CDR1 is ENHRY and CDR2 is SYGVKD in the germline V gene. This CDR3 region has 13 residues. Trimming stripped 4 bases from V and 2 bases from J, with 7 bases between. CDR3 residues: CAISGQSTDTQYF. As DNA, the CDR3 is TGTGCCATCAGTGGACAGTCCACAGATACGCAGTATTTT.

This clonotype turned up a few times. The V and J genes are TRBV28 and TRBJ1-2; D not certain. The CDR3 spans 13 residues. V lost 7 bases and J 3 bases, leaving 12 bases between the germline ends. CDR1 and CDR2 from the germline V gene are MDHEN and SYDVKM. CDR3 protein: CASIRGRDYGYTF. The CDR3 DNA reads as TGTGCCAGCATAAGAGGCCGGGACTATGGCTACACCTTC.

This clonotype was recorded many times. The rearrangement joins TRBV12-3 or TRBV12-4 to TRBJ2-1; 7 bases are shared with TRBD2. Germline trimming cut 1 base from V and 2 bases from J; bases unmatched to any gene: 5. This CDR3 has 16 amino acids. The CDR3 bases are TGTGCCAGCAGTTTAGGAGGGAGGGCCGCCTACAATGAGCAGTTCTTC. As protein: CASSLGGRAAYNEQFF.

The table lists this clonotype with a few counts. V is TRBV5-5 and J is TRBJ1-5; D is uncertain. The V end was cut by 4 bases, the J end by 6 bases, with 14 bases between. The CDR3 is made up of 14 amino acids. Germline lookup yields CDR1 SGHKS and CDR2 YYEKEE (reference sequence). In nucleotides, the CDR3 is TGTGCCAGCAGCCCATCGGTGTGGGGTCAGCCCCAGCATTTT. This gives the protein CASSPSVWGQPQHF.

The table lists this clonotype with many counts. The CDR3 reads CASSIEAGWQETQYF. The CDR3, as DNA: TGTGCCAGCAGCATTGAAGCGGGGTGGCAAGAGACCCAGTACTTC. This rearrangement joins TRBV5-5 to TRBJ2-5; 7 bases are a match to TRBD2. The germline CDR1 and CDR2 sequences are SGHKS and YYEKEE (reference sequence). J gave up 2 bases and V 4 bases, and 8 bases lay outside the gene matches. The CDR3 sequence is 15 residues long.

In this sample, this clonotype turned up many times. This CDR3 reads CAISDGLNTEAFF. CDR3 in DNA: TGTGCCATCTCGGACGGCTTGAACACTGAAGCTTTCTTT. The genes are TRBV10-3 and TRBJ1-1; D call uncertain. This CDR3 is built from 13 residues. The V end was cut by 8 bases, the J end by 0 bases, with 10 bases between. Germline CDR1 ENHRY, CDR2 SYGVKD.

This clonotype was counted ten times or more. The gene calls are TRBV7-2 and TRBJ2-3; TRBD2 is a possible D gene (6 bases). This CDR3 is built from 15 residues. Looked up from germline, CDR1 is SGHTA and CDR2 is FQGNSA. Trimming removed 1 base at V and 3 bases at J, with 11 bases between. The CDR3 protein is CASSLGGVATDTQYF. DNA of the CDR3: TGTGCCAGCAGCTTAGGGGGGGTAGCAACAGATACGCAGTATTTT.

This clonotype was seen at least ten times. The chain combines TRBV29-1 with TRBJ2-3; 7 bases align to TRBD1. V was pared by 7 bases and J by 4 bases, with 5 bases of the junction left unmatched. Germline V CDR1 and CDR2: SQVTM, ANQGSEA. This CDR3 is built from 12 residues. CDR3 loop: CSAGTAPDTQYF. The CDR3 bases are TGCAGCGCTGGGACAGCCCCAGATACGCAGTATTTT.

This clonotype has at least ten counts. This sequence joins TRBV5-1 and TRBJ2-1; D is tentatively TRBD1 or TRBD2 (5 bases each). Per the germline V gene, CDR1 is SGHRS and CDR2 is YFSETQ. V was cut by 4 bases and J by 6 bases, with 20 bases left in between. CDR3 length equals 16 residues. In nucleotides, the CDR3 is TGCGCCAGCAGCCTATTGGGCGAGCGGCAGGGCAATGAGCAGTTCTTC. Amino acids: CASSLLGERQGNEQFF.

This clonotype was detected many times. The chain recombines TRBV29-1 with TRBJ2-2; maybe TRBD2 (6 bases). The CDR3 totals 13 residues. Per germline, CDR1 SQVTM and CDR2 ANQGSEA. Trimming stripped 4 bases from V and 6 bases from J, with 12 bases between. The chain's CDR3 is CSVATSLAGELFF. CDR3 nucleotide sequence: TGCAGCGTTGCGACTAGTCTTGCCGGGGAGCTGTTTTTT.

Many counts were recorded for this clonotype. V gene TRBV24-1 combines with J gene TRBJ1-1, with no clear D. CDR3 length: 12 amino acids. Trimming removed 9 bases at V and 5 bases at J, with 12 bases between. In germline, CDR1 is KGHDR, CDR2 SFDVKD. The CDR3 loop is CATGGRATEAFF. The CDR3 region has the DNA TGTGCCACCGGCGGCCGAGCGACTGAAGCTTTCTTT.

This clonotype was observed once. The chain uses TRBV7-2 and TRBJ2-3; the D gene is possibly TRBD1 (5 bases). The V end was cut by 5 bases, the J end by 9 bases, with 12 bases between. From germline, CDR1 is SGHTA and CDR2 FQGNSA. The CDR3 has 12 residues. The CDR3 loop reads CASSDSELTQYF. Written as DNA, the CDR3 is TGTGCCAGCAGCGACAGCGAACTCACGCAGTATTTT. Combining the CDR3 with reference TRBV7-2 and TRBJ2-3 gives the whole variable domain GAGVSQSPSNKVTEKGKDVELRCDPISGHTALYWYRQSLGQGLEFLIYFQGNSAPDKSGLPSDRFSAERTGGSVSTLTIQRTQQEDSAVYLCASSDSELTQYFGPGTRLTVL.

This clonotype was recorded many times. The rearrangement links TRBV6-1 to TRBJ2-3; D is possibly TRBD1 or TRBD2 (6 bases each). The CDR3 contains 16 residues. Germline loops: CDR1 MNHNS, CDR2 SASEGT. Trimming pared 8 bases from V and 3 bases from J, leaving 21 bases between. This CDR3 reads CASGKAGAGFTDTQYF. The CDR3 DNA reads as TGTGCCAGCGGTAAAGCAGGGGCGGGATTTACAGATACGCAGTATTTT.

This clonotype was detected only a few times. The chain employs TRBV11-1 and TRBJ2-1, with D perhaps given as TRBD1 or TRBD2 (5 bases each). Deletions cut 3 bases from V and 2 bases from J, with 23 bases between. The CDR3 loop spans 19 amino acids. Germline loops: CDR1 SGHAT, CDR2 FQDESV (reference sequence). CDR3: CASSFPQKPGRRPYNEQFF. The CDR3 region has the DNA TGTGCCAGCAGCTTTCCCCAAAAACCGGGACGAAGGCCCTACAATGAGCAGTTCTTC.

The table lists this clonotype with many counts. This chain joins TRBV20-1 and TRBJ2-1; 12 bases map to TRBD2. Germline assignment: CDR1 DFQATT and CDR2 SNEGSKA (reference sequence). The CDR3 has 15 residues. V lost 6 bases to trimming and J lost 9 bases; unmatched junction nucleotides: 12. CDR3 DNA sequence: TGCAGTGCGAGGACTAGCGGGGCACCATGGGGTGAGCAGTTCTTC. Its protein is CSARTSGAPWGEQFF.

The chain carries TRBV5-1 and TRBJ2-4; the match to TRBD1 covers 7 bases. CDR1 SGHRS and CDR2 YFSETQ come from the germline V gene. Losses at the gene ends were 4 bases for V and 2 bases for J; bases not matched to a gene: 6. The CDR3 contains 15 residues. The CDR3, as DNA: TGCGCCAGCAGCCCCCGACAGGGTCCCAAAAACATTCAGTACTTC. Its translation is CASSPRQGPKNIQYF.

This clonotype has at least ten counts. The V and J genes are TRBV15 and TRBJ2-7; TRBD2 aligns across 12 bases. V lost 5 bases to trimming and J lost 4 bases; unmatched junction nucleotides: 9. The CDR3 contains 16 residues. Germline loops: CDR1 LNHNV, CDR2 YYDKDF (reference sequence). The CDR3, as DNA: TGTGCCACCAGCGGACCTCTAGCGGGAGGGCGGTACGAGCAGTACTTC. It encodes CATSGPLAGGRYEQYF.

This clonotype was picked up many times. The CDR3 DNA reads as TGTGCCATCCCCCTCGTCCCGGGGGCTAGGGGAGCCACTGAAGCTTTCTTT. It is translated as CAIPLVPGARGATEAFF. V gene TRBV7-9 combines with J gene TRBJ1-1, with TRBD1 as a possible D gene (6 bases). The germline V gene encodes CDR1 SEHNR and CDR2 FQNEAQ (reference sequence). Deletions cut 10 bases from V and 4 bases from J, with 28 bases between. The CDR3 totals 17 residues.

The table lists this clonotype with many counts. V usage is TRBV9 and J usage is TRBJ2-2; 8 nucleotides line up with TRBD2. J lost 2 bases, V lost 4 bases, and 7 bases had no gene match. Germline CDR1 SGDLS, CDR2 YYNGEE. The length of the CDR3 is 16 residues. CDR3 bases: TGTGCCAGCAGCCCTAGCGGGCCAGGCAACACCGGGGAGCTGTTTTTT. The encoded protein is CASSPSGPGNTGELFF.

This clonotype was found once. This chain joins TRBV15 and TRBJ2-1; 9 bases line up with TRBD2. The CDR3 runs to 15 residues. Germline values: CDR1 LNHNV, CDR2 YYDKDF (reference sequence). V gave up 9 bases and J gave up 10 bases; unmatched junction bases: 16. In nucleotides, the CDR3 is TGTGCCACTGAGAGAGCGGGAGGAGGGGTCGGGGAGCAGTTCTTC. It encodes CATERAGGGVGEQFF.

This clonotype was counted at least ten times. V usage is TRBV27 and J usage is TRBJ1-1; a possible D gene is TRBD1 (6 bases). Per germline, CDR1 MNHEY and CDR2 SMNVEV (reference sequence). CDR3 length equals 14 residues. V was shortened by 3 bases and J by 5 bases, with 13 bases between the two germline ends. The DNA for the CDR3 is TGTGCCAGCAGTTTTGGGGGCGAAAGGACTGAAGCTTTCTTT. Translation: CASSFGGERTEAFF.

The V and J genes are TRBV7-9 and TRBJ2-1, with a possible D match to TRBD2 (5 bases). CDR1 is SEHNR and CDR2 is FQNEAQ in the germline V gene (reference sequence). Trimming took off 1 base at V and 6 bases at J, with 7 bases between the two ends. This CDR3 is built from 13 residues. CDR3 protein: CASSLEEVNEQFF. CDR3 DNA sequence: TGTGCCAGCAGCTTAGAGGAGGTCAATGAGCAGTTCTTC.